A single T cell receptor beta chain is shown here with its context. Its antigen is not identified. The record originates from a study of shared clonotypes between healthy human individuals. Study findings and constraints: Compared with memory subsets, naive subsets generally had larger estimated richness.

Sequencing used immunoSEQ multiplex PCR; TCRdb keeps in-frame clones, though not all of them. The data show over a million clones, about three quarters seen once. The CDR3 is made up of 15 amino acids. Trimming pared 9 bases from V and 0 bases from J, leaving 12 bases between. From germline, CDR1 is MNHEY and CDR2 SMNVEV (reference sequence). The chain uses TRBV27 and TRBJ2-6; TRBD1 is a possible D gene (6 bases). This receptor was taken from a man in his late teens or twenties in good health. The sequenced material came from memory CD4+ T cells sorted from blood. Subset defined: CD45RA-negative fraction. CDR3 sequence reads: CASTKQGSGANVLTF. In DNA form, the CDR3 reads TGTGCCAGTACCAAACAGGGCTCTGGGGCCAACGTCCTGACTTTC.